The T cell receptor beta chain described here comes from a study of blood T cell repertoires in COVID-19. The repertoire was sequenced with immunoSEQ multiplex PCR; TCRdb's copy has only in-frame clones and lacks some. The sample carries about 160,000 clones, 80% to 90% recorded once. The germline V gene encodes CDR1 MRHNA and CDR2 SNTAGT. The V end was cut by 2 bases, the J end by 0 bases, with 20 bases between. The CDR3 has 19 residues. Seattle patient enrollment occurred during active infection, with longitudinal follow-up thereafter. The clonotype comes from a woman aged 50 to 65 with COVID-19, enrolled during active disease. The sequenced sample consisted of peripheral blood. The chain couples TRBV6-4 to TRBJ1-5, with D possibly matching TRBD1 (6 bases). The CDR3 loop reads CASSDNTGTRFYSNQPQHF. The DNA of the CDR3 is TGTGCCAGCAGTGACAATACGGGGACAAGGTTCTATAGCAATCAGCCCCAGCATTTT.